The next 10 T cell receptor beta chains were all read from a single sample in a study of blood T cell repertoires in COVID-19. Sequenced by immunoSEQ multiplex PCR; TCRdb stores in-frame clones only, minus some. The repertoire has 150,000 to 200,000 clones, roughly 84% of them found once; the top ten carry roughly 2.8%. The sequencing sample was made of peripheral blood. The receptors here all came from a woman aged 55-75 years with acute or convalescent COVID-19.

In this sample, this clone turned up once. The chain is built from TRBV15 and TRBJ2-1; maybe TRBD1 (5 bases). This CDR3 contains 15 residues. The germline V gene encodes CDR1 LNHNV and CDR2 YYDKDF (reference sequence). Trimming stripped 4 bases from V and 2 bases from J, with 12 bases between. CDR3 protein: CATSITGEAYNEQFF. CDR3 in DNA: TGTGCCACCAGCATAACAGGAGAGGCCTACAATGAGCAGTTCTTC.

The chain combines TRBV21-1 with TRBJ1-1. TRBV21-1 corresponds to a pseudogene. The CDR3 is 17 residues long. CDR3 nucleotide sequence: TGTGCCAGCAGCAAAAAGGAGGCGGGGCCCCCGAACACTGAAGCTTTCTTT. Encoded protein: CASSKKEAGPPNTEAFF.

The genes are TRBV11-3 and TRBJ2-5, with a possible D match to TRBD1 (5 bases). The V gene's germline CDR1 is SGHNT and CDR2 YENEEA. Trimming took 0 bases from V and 11 from J, leaving 13 bases between them. This CDR3 contains 13 residues. This chain's CDR3 is CASSLDVAAGQYF. The CDR3 region has the DNA TGTGCCAGCAGCTTAGATGTGGCGGCAGGGCAGTACTTC.

The sample holds one count of this clone. The chain couples TRBV6-5 to TRBJ1-3; 8 nucleotides line up with TRBD1. The CDR3 spans 15 residues. Trimming cost V 11 bases and J 1 base; bases outside gene matches: 10. Looked up from germline, CDR1 is MNHEY and CDR2 is SVGAGI. CDR3 region: CAAQQGDLSGNTIYF. The DNA for the CDR3 is TGTGCCGCCCAACAGGGGGACCTTTCTGGAAACACCATATATTTT.

The rearrangement links TRBV5-1 to TRBJ1-2; TRBD1 matches 11 bases. This CDR3 is 17 amino acids long. CDR1 and CDR2 from the germline V gene are SGHRS and YFSETQ. V lost 2 bases, J lost 1 base, and 7 bases stayed unmatched. The CDR3 loop reads CASSLMSGTGGNYGYTF. CDR3 DNA: TGCGCCAGCAGCTTAATGTCTGGGACAGGGGGTAACTATGGCTACACCTTC.

The CDR3 loop reads CASSLAETGPYQETQYF. CDR3 nucleotides: TGTGCCAGCAGCTTAGCGGAGACAGGTCCCTACCAAGAGACCCAGTACTTC. The V and J genes are TRBV7-6 and TRBJ2-5; tentatively, D is TRBD1 (6 bases). CDR1 and CDR2 from the germline V gene are SGHVS and FNYEAQ. V was clipped by 0 bases and J by 0 bases, with 14 bases between them. CDR3 length: 17 residues.

The chain is built from TRBV28 and TRBJ2-5, with 8 nucleotides matching TRBD1. V was clipped by 2 bases and J by 0 bases; unmatched bases: 5. Germline loops: CDR1 MDHEN, CDR2 SYDVKM. This CDR3 contains 16 residues. The CDR3 reads CASSLGTGVNQETQYF. The CDR3 bases are TGTGCCAGCAGTTTAGGGACAGGAGTAAACCAAGAGACCCAGTACTTC. Full variable domain (missing parts from reference TRBV28 and TRBJ2-5): DVKVTQSSRYLVKRTGEKVFLECVQDMDHENMFWYRQDPGLGLRLIYFSYDVKMKEKGDIPEGYSVSREKKERFSLILESASTNQTSMYLCASSLGTGVNQETQYFGPGTRLLVL.

In this sample, this clone turned up a few times. The J gene is TRBJ1-2, the V gene TRBV9; D call uncertain. Germline V gene sequence: CDR1 SGDLS, CDR2 YYNGEE. Trimming pared 4 bases from V and 3 bases from J, leaving 22 bases between. The CDR3 contains 17 residues. The CDR3 DNA is TGTGCCAGCAGCTCTAGAAGACGGGAGGATCGGCACTATGGCTACACCTTC. Translation gives CASSSRRREDRHYGYTF. Looking up the rest from reference TRBV9 and TRBJ1-2 gives the full variable domain: DSGVTQTPKHLITATGQRVTLRCSPRSGDLSVYWYQQSLDQGLQFLIQYYNGEERAKGNILERFSAQQFPDLHSELNLSSLELGDSALYFCASSSRRREDRHYGYTFGSGTRLTVV.

This rearrangement joins TRBV4-2 to TRBJ2-2, with TRBD2 matching over 15 bases. The V segment lost 4 bases and the J segment 2 bases; nucleotides outside the gene matches: 2. The CDR3 is made up of 17 amino acids. In germline, CDR1 is LGHNA, CDR2 YNFKEQ. The CDR3 protein is CASSRTSGGANTGELFF. The CDR3, as DNA: TGTGCCAGCAGCCGGACTAGCGGGGGGGCCAACACCGGGGAGCTGTTTTTT.

The V and J genes are TRBV29-1 and TRBJ2-5, with 15 positions matching TRBD2. The germline CDR1 and CDR2 sequences are SQVTM and ANQGSEA. V shed 6 bases, J shed 5 bases, and the junction held 13 bases outside the gene matches. This CDR3 contains 17 residues. In DNA form, the CDR3 reads TGCAGCGTGGGGCATGGGACTAGCGGGGGGCCGAGGGAGACCCAGTACTTC. Its protein is CSVGHGTSGGPRETQYF.